This T cell receptor (beta chain) was found in a study of blood T cell dynamics during melanoma immunotherapy. For the study at large: Patients with metastatic melanoma got pembrolizumab or nivolumab-ipilimumab as first-line care.

Details on this clone: Antigen specificity is unknown.

Here immunoSEQ multiplex PCR was the method, and the copy in TCRdb shows in-frame clones only, minus some. The sample lists several thousand clones, more than 65% occurring once. Time point reported: pre-treatment baseline. Sampling occurred pretreatment (T0) and at week 3 (W3), after cycle one of checkpoint blockade. No patient had earlier systemic cancer treatment, concurrent immunosuppressants, or another active cancer. This CDR3 has 17 amino acids. Germline lookup yields CDR1 SGHRS and CDR2 YFSETQ. V lost 4 bases, J lost 5 bases, and 9 bases stayed unmatched. Study-wide findings and caveats: PBMC repertoires of eventual disease-control patients split at W3 into clonality or diversity gains.

This specimen consisted of blood, obtained from a patient treated with checkpoint blockade. The receptor was isolated from a human donor with melanoma. V and J are TRBV5-1 and TRBJ2-2; 12 nucleotides align to TRBD2. This CDR3 is CASSTAATSGGTGELFF. In DNA form, the CDR3 reads TGCGCCAGCAGCACCGCAGCCACTAGCGGGGGGACCGGGGAGCTGTTTTTT.